Listed here are 23 T cell receptor beta chains from one sample, sequenced in a study of cytomegalovirus exposure and HLA in healthy donors. The table came from immunoSEQ multiplex PCR; TCRdb's copy has only in-frame clones and leaves some out. There are 150,000 to 200,000 clones in the sample; roughly 85% occur only once, and approximately 15% lies in the top ten. The source material was PBMCs. The receptors shown here come from a young man in good health and CMV-seropositive.

The rearrangement links TRBV28 to TRBJ2-7; 9 bases match TRBD1. The CDR3 runs to 13 residues. In germline, CDR1 is MDHEN, CDR2 SYDVKM. With V trimmed by 5 bases and J by 5 bases, 4 bases remained unmatched. The DNA of the CDR3 is TGTGCCAGCAGTCACAGGGGGCCGGACGAGCAGTACTTC. It encodes CASSHRGPDEQYF.

This rearrangement joins TRBV18 to TRBJ2-7, with 9 bases that match TRBD1. V gave up 5 bases and J gave up 2 bases; unmatched junction bases: 1. Germline CDR1 reads KGHSH; CDR2 reads LQKENI. This CDR3 comprises 13 residues. Written as DNA, the CDR3 is TGTGCCAGCTCAGGGACAGGGACCTACGAGCAGTACTTC. It specifies CASSGTGTYEQYF.

This clone has just one count. The V gene is TRBV9, the J gene TRBJ2-5, with a tentative D call TRBD2 (5 bases). The CDR3 sequence is 14 residues long. Germline CDR1 is SGDLS and CDR2 is YYNGEE. V was cut by 0 bases and J by 5 bases, with 11 bases left in between. For the CDR3, the DNA is TGTGCCAGCAGCGTAGTTCCGGGAAAGGAGACCCAGTACTTC. Its translation is CASSVVPGKETQYF.

This clone was seen only a few times. The chain joins TRBV30 to TRBJ1-3; D unclear. Germline V gene lookup returns CDR1 GTSNPN and CDR2 SVGIG (reference sequence). The CDR3 consists of 12 residues. Between the trimmed V and J ends, which lost 4 bases and 0 bases, there was a span of 4 bases. CDR3 sequence (DNA): TGTGCCTGGACAGACTCTGGAAACACCATATATTTT. Amino acid sequence: CAWTDSGNTIYF.

The chain carries TRBV4-1 and TRBJ2-7; 10 nucleotides line up with TRBD2. V lost 1 base and J lost 0; bases outside the gene matches: 6. The CDR3 extends over 17 amino acids. Looked up from germline, CDR1 is MGHRA and CDR2 is YSYEKL. CDR3 region: CASSQVSGGFHSYEQYF. The CDR3 bases are TGCGCCAGCAGCCAAGTTAGCGGGGGGTTCCACTCCTACGAGCAGTACTTC.

V gene TRBV27 combines with J gene TRBJ2-7, with 7 bases lining up with TRBD1. Losses at the gene ends were 5 bases for V and 6 bases for J; bases not matched to a gene: 13. Germline lookup yields CDR1 MNHEY and CDR2 SMNVEV (reference sequence). The length of the CDR3 is 15 residues. Here the CDR3 reads CASSPSEGGRVEQYF. CDR3 sequence (DNA): TGTGCCAGCAGTCCATCGGAAGGGGGCCGGGTCGAGCAGTACTTC.

This clone turned up a few times. The chain recombines TRBV5-5 with TRBJ1-1, with no clear D. This CDR3 has 12 amino acids. V lost 4 bases, J lost 7 bases, and 11 bases lay in between. Germline values: CDR1 SGHKS, CDR2 YYEKEE (reference sequence). This chain's CDR3 is CASSVNGHEAFF. CDR3 nucleotides: TGTGCCAGCAGCGTGAATGGGCATGAAGCTTTCTTT. Full variable domain (remainder filled in from reference TRBV5-5 and TRBJ1-1): DAGVTQSPTHLIKTRGQQVTLRCSPISGHKSVSWYQQVLGQGPQFIFQYYEKEERGRGNFPDRFSARQFPNYSSELNVNALLLGDSALYLCASSVNGHEAFFGQGTRLTVV.

This rearrangement joins TRBV13 to TRBJ1-2; possibly TRBD1 for D (6 bases). Germline values: CDR1 PRHDT, CDR2 FYEKMQ (reference sequence). CDR3 length: 14 residues. Trimming shortened V by 3 bases and J by 3 bases, and 11 bases separated the two germline ends. The CDR3 loop reads CASSLTGSDYGYTF. The CDR3 DNA reads TGTGCCAGCAGCTTGACAGGATCGGACTATGGCTACACCTTC. Based on the CDR3 plus reference TRBV13 and TRBJ1-2, the full variable domain is AAGVIQSPRHLIKEKRETATLKCYPIPRHDTVYWYQQGPGQDPQFLISFYEKMQSDKGSIPDRFSAQQFSDYHSELNMSSLELGDSALYFCASSLTGSDYGYTFGSGTRLTVV.

On this clone itself: The sample contains more than one DNA sequence encoding this CDR3. The chain is built from TRBV27 and TRBJ2-7; 9 bases align to TRBD2. The germline V gene encodes CDR1 MNHEY and CDR2 SMNVEV (reference sequence). Trimming cost V 5 bases and J 3 bases; bases outside gene matches: 2. The CDR3 length is 13 residues. The CDR3 is CASSLAGSYEQYF. The DNA of the CDR3 is TGTGCCAGCAGTCTAGCGGGGAGCTACGAGCAGTACTTC.

The chain uses TRBV7-2 and TRBJ1-2; no clear D gene. Germline V gives CDR1 SGHTA, CDR2 FQGNSA. CDR3 size: 13 residues. V lost 2 bases and J lost 4, with 8 bases in between. This CDR3 reads CASSLPTGYGYTF. CDR3 sequence (DNA): TGTGCCAGCAGCTTACCAACGGGCTATGGCTACACCTTC.

V usage is TRBV5-1 and J usage is TRBJ2-7; 7 bases align to TRBD1. Germline V gene data show CDR1 as SGHRS and CDR2 as YFSETQ. The CDR3 extends over 15 amino acids. V shed 3 bases, J shed 3 bases, and the junction held 9 bases outside the gene matches. The CDR3 DNA is TGCGCCAGCAGCTCGGCTGGGACAGTCAACTACGAGCAGTACTTC. Translated, it gives CASSSAGTVNYEQYF.

This clone occurred once. J is TRBJ1-2 and V is TRBV6-1, with 9 bases lining up with TRBD1. J gave up 5 bases and V 6 bases, and 4 bases lay outside the gene matches. The CDR3 has 13 residues. Germline V lookup: CDR1 MNHNS, CDR2 SASEGT. The CDR3 loop reads CASRPGQGYGYTF. For the CDR3, the DNA is TGTGCCAGCAGGCCGGGACAGGGTTATGGCTACACCTTC.

This clone was detected once. V and J are TRBV27 and TRBJ2-7; D call uncertain. Trimming pared 3 bases from V and 3 bases from J, leaving 9 bases between. The CDR3 sequence is 13 residues long. Looked up from germline, CDR1 is MNHEY and CDR2 is SMNVEV (reference sequence). CDR3 sequence: CASSLNNYYEQYF. The CDR3 DNA reads TGTGCCAGCAGTTTGAACAACTACTACGAGCAGTACTTC.

The chain's CDR3 is CASSLRAGVETQYF. The DNA of the CDR3 is TGTGCCAGCAGCCTCAGGGCCGGAGTTGAGACCCAGTACTTC. The chain has TRBV14 and TRBJ2-5, with TRBD1 as a possible D gene (5 bases). Trimming cost V 4 bases and J 5 bases, with 14 bases left between them. From germline, CDR1 is SGHDN and CDR2 FVKESK. The length of the CDR3 is 14 residues.

The chain uses TRBV2 and TRBJ2-3; 12 nucleotides line up with TRBD2. CDR3 length equals 16 residues. The V gene's germline CDR1 is SNHLY and CDR2 FYNNEI. After removal of 3 bases from V and 4 bases from J, the junction contained 5 bases not matched to a gene. CDR3 sequence reads: CASSDPSGRAPDTQYF. The CDR3 region has the DNA TGTGCCAGCAGTGACCCTAGCGGGAGGGCCCCAGATACGCAGTATTTT.

The chain uses TRBV28 and TRBJ1-1; D possibly corresponds to TRBD1 (6 bases). Trimming removed 2 bases at V and 4 bases at J, with 11 bases between. The CDR3 contains 14 residues. Germline CDR1 MDHEN, CDR2 SYDVKM. CDR3 DNA: TGTGCCAGCAGTTTACCCGGGGACATCACTGAAGCTTTCTTT. It yields the protein CASSLPGDITEAFF. Supplemented by reference TRBV28 and TRBJ1-1, the full variable domain reads DVKVTQSSRYLVKRTGEKVFLECVQDMDHENMFWYRQDPGLGLRLIYFSYDVKMKEKGDIPEGYSVSREKKERFSLILESASTNQTSMYLCASSLPGDITEAFFGQGTRLTVV.

For this clone: A much larger clonotype is one base distant, so this may be a read error. The sample has other DNA sequences that encode this CDR3 too. The gene calls are TRBV5-1 and TRBJ1-1; possible D gene TRBD1, 5 bases. Trimming pared 0 bases from V and 0 bases from J, leaving 9 bases between. CDR3 size: 15 residues. CDR1 is SGHRS and CDR2 is YFSETQ in the germline V gene. This CDR3 reads CASSLGAGMNTEAFF. DNA of the CDR3: TGCGCCAGCAGCTTGGGCGCAGGGATGAACACTGAAGCTTTCTTT.

The chain joins TRBV23-1 to TRBJ2-5; a weak D match, TRBD2 (7 bases). TRBV23-1 is marked as an open reading frame, function uncertain. The CDR3 has 17 amino acids. Trimming took 5 bases from V and 4 from J, leaving 23 bases between them. The CDR3 coding sequence is TGCGCCAGCAGTAATATTAGGGGGGGAGGGGGTCGAGAGACCCAGTACTTC. Residues: CASSNIRGGGGRETQYF.

The V call is TRBV7-9, the J call TRBJ1-2; D may be TRBD1 (5 bases). The CDR3 spans 14 residues. V lost 5 bases, J lost 5 bases, and 15 bases lay in between. The germline V gene has CDR1 SEHNR and CDR2 FQNEAQ (reference sequence). In DNA form, the CDR3 reads TGTGCCAGCAGCCCCGGGGGACGATTTTATGGCTACACCTTC. This codes for CASSPGGRFYGYTF.

There are many counts of this clone. The gene calls are TRBV6-1 and TRBJ1-1, with D maybe TRBD1 (5 bases). The CDR3 covers 11 residues. The V gene lost 8 bases and the J gene lost 6 bases, with 10 bases spanning the gap. Germline CDR1 reads MNHNS; CDR2 reads SASEGT. CDR3 region: CASGGNPEAFF. As DNA, the CDR3 is TGTGCCAGCGGGGGGAATCCTGAAGCTTTCTTT.

The rearrangement links TRBV7-9 to TRBJ2-5, with 8 bases that match TRBD1. CDR1 and CDR2 (germline): SEHNR, FQNEAQ (reference sequence). CDR3 length: 15 amino acids. J was trimmed by 3 bases and V by 6 bases; bases with no gene match: 9. The CDR3 sequence: CASSRQGYVKETQYF. The CDR3, as DNA: TGTGCCAGCAGTAGACAGGGGTATGTCAAAGAGACCCAGTACTTC. Together with reference TRBV7-9 and TRBJ2-5, the CDR3 gives the full variable domain: DTGVSQNPRHKITKRGQNVTFRCDPISEHNRLYWYRQTLGQGPEFLTYFQNEAQLEKSRLLSDRFSAERPKGSFSTLEIQRTEQGDSAMYLCASSRQGYVKETQYFGPGTRLLVL.

The chain couples TRBV5-4 to TRBJ1-4; 8 bases map to TRBD1. The CDR3 runs to 15 residues. The trim removed 0 bases at V and 7 bases at J, leaving 5 bases unmatched. Germline V CDR1 and CDR2: SGHNT, YYREEE (reference sequence). In DNA form, the CDR3 reads TGTGCCAGCAGCTTGGCCGACAGGGGCGGTGAAAAACTGTTTTTT. This translates into CASSLADRGGEKLFF.

Only one count was recorded for this clone. The chain links TRBV14 to TRBJ1-4; 11 bases map to TRBD1. Germline CDR1 and CDR2: SGHDN and FVKESK. The CDR3 is made up of 15 amino acids. Losses at the gene ends were 7 bases for V and 8 bases for J; bases not matched to a gene: 9. As DNA, the CDR3 is TGTGCCAGCAACCGTCCGGGACAGGGGGGGGAAAAACTGTTTTTT. Residues: CASNRPGQGGEKLFF. Based on the CDR3 plus reference TRBV14 and TRBJ1-4, the full variable domain is EAGVTQFPSHSVIEKGQTVTLRCDPISGHDNLYWYRRVMGKEIKFLLHFVKESKQDESGMPNNRFLAERTGGTYSTLKVQPAELEDSGVYFCASNRPGQGGEKLFFGSGTQLSVL.